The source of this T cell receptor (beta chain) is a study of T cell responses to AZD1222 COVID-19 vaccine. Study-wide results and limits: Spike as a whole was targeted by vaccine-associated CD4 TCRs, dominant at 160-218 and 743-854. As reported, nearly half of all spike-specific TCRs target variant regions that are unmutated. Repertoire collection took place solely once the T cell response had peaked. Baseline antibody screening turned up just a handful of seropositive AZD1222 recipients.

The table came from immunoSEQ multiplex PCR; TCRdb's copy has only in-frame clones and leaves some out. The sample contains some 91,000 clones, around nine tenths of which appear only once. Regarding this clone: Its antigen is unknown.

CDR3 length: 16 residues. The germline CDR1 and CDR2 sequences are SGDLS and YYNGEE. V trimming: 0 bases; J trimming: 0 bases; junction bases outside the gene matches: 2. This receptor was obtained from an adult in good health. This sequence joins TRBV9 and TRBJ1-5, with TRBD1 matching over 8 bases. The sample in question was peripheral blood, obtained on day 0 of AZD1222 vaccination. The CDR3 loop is CASSVGTGNSNQPQHF. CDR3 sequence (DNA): TGTGCCAGCAGCGTAGGGACAGGGAATAGCAATCAGCCCCAGCATTTT.